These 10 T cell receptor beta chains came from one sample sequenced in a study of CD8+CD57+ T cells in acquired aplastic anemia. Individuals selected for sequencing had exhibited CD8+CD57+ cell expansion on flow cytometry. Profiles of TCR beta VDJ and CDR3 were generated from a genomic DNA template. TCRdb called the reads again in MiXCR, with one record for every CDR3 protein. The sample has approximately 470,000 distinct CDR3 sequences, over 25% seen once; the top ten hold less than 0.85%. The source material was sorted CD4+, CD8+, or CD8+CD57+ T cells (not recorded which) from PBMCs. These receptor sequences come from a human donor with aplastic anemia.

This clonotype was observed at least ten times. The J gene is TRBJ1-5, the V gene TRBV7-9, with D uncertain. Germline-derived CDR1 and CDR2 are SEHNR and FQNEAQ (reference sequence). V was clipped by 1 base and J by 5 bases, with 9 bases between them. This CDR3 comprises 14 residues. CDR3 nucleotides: TGTGCCAGCAGCTTAGACTCATCCGATCAGCCCCAGCATTTT. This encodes CASSLDSSDQPQHF.

The CDR3 spells CASSPGQGQRAFF. The CDR3 region has the DNA TGTGCCAGCAGTCCGGGACAGGGGCAAAGAGCTTTCTTT. This chain joins TRBV6-4 and TRBJ1-1; 10 nucleotides line up with TRBD1. Germline values: CDR1 MRHNA, CDR2 SNTAGT. V shed 5 bases, J shed 10 bases, and the junction held 7 bases outside the gene matches. The length of the CDR3 is 13 residues.

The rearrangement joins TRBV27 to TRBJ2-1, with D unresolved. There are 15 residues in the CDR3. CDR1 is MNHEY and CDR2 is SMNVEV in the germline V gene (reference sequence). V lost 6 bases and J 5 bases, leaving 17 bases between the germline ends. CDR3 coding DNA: TGTGCCAGCAGCCCAGGACGGAGAACGCACAATGAGCAGTTCTTC. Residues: CASSPGRRTHNEQFF.

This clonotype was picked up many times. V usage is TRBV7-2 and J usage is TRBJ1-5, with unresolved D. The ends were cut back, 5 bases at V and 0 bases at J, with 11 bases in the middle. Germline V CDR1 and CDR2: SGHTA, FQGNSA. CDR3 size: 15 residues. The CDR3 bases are TGTGCCAGCAGCCCCCAACCTTATAGCAATCAGCCCCAGCATTTT. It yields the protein CASSPQPYSNQPQHF.

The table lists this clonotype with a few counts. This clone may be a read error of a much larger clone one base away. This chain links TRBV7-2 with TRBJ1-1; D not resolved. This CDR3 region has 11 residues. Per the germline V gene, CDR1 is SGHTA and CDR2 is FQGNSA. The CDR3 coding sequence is TGTGTCAGCAGCTTAAGGGCTGAAGCTTTCTTT. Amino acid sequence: CVSSLRAEAFF.

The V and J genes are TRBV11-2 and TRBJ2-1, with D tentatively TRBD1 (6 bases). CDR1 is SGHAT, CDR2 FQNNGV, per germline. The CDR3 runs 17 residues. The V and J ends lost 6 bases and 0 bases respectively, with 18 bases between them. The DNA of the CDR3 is TGTGCCAGCAGACCCGACAGGACAGAGAGCTCCTACAATGAGCAGTTCTTC. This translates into CASRPDRTESSYNEQFF.

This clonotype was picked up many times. CDR3 loop: CATSRQLLREKLFF. The CDR3 DNA reads as TGTGCCACCAGTCGGCAGCTCTTGAGGGAAAAACTGTTTTTT. The chain is built from TRBV24-1 and TRBJ1-4; no clear D. V was pared by 6 bases and J by 8 bases, with 15 bases between. Germline CDR1 is KGHDR and CDR2 is SFDVKD. The CDR3 has 14 residues.

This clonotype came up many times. As DNA, the CDR3 is TGTGCCAGCAGCTTCAACGAGGGTCTGGGGTTCGGTTCACCCCTCCACTTT. Amino acid sequence: CASSFNEGLGFGSPLHF. V is TRBV5-4 and J is TRBJ1-6; the D is unclear. V shed 2 bases and J shed 9 bases, with 21 bases lying between them. CDR3 length: 17 residues. Germline CDR1 SGHNT, CDR2 YYREEE (reference sequence).

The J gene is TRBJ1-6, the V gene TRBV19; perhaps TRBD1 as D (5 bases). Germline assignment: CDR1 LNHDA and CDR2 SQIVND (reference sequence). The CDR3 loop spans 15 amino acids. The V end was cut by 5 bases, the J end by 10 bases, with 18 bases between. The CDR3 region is CASSPRLQGSSPLHF. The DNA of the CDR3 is TGTGCCAGTAGTCCCCGATTGCAGGGTAGCTCACCCCTCCACTTT.

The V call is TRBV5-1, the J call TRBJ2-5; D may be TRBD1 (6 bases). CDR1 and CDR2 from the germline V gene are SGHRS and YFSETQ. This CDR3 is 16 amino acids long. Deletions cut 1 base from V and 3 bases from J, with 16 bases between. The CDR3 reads CASSLLGALTEETQYF. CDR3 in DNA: TGCGCCAGCAGCTTGTTGGGGGCTCTGACCGAAGAGACCCAGTACTTC.